A single sample gave rise to the 31 T cell receptor beta chains below, sequenced in a study of T cell repertoires in cytomegalovirus infection. TCRdb re-analysed the reads in MiXCR, keeping a single row per CDR3 protein. The data show some 390,000 distinct CDR3 sequences, about a sixth seen once. The sample taken for sequencing was PBMCs. Every receptor here comes from a human donor in good health (CMV status not recorded). Some clones in this sample may be carry-over from other donors' samples.

The genes are TRBV10-3 and TRBJ2-3; 7 bases match TRBD1. CDR3 length equals 16 residues. CDR1 is ENHRY, CDR2 SYGVKD, per germline. Losses at the gene ends were 6 bases for V and 3 bases for J; bases not matched to a gene: 12. CDR3 DNA: TGTGCCATCAGGGGACAGTCTTTGGGAGAGACAGATACGCAGTATTTT. Its protein is CAIRGQSLGETDTQYF.

This clonotype was seen a handful of times. The rearrangement uses TRBV5-4 and TRBJ1-1, with 10 bases lining up with TRBD1. The CDR3 sequence is 14 residues long. After removal of 4 bases from V and 6 bases from J, the junction contained 6 bases not matched to a gene. The germline gives CDR1 SGHNT, CDR2 YYREEE (reference sequence). The CDR3 DNA follows: TGTGCCAGCAGCAGTGCGACAGGGGGCTCTGAAGCTTTCTTT. Translated: CASSSATGGSEAFF.

This clonotype was observed many times. V usage is TRBV7-2 and J usage is TRBJ2-7; D gene uncertain. The CDR3 spans 12 residues. Trimming removed 3 bases at V and 5 bases at J, with 8 bases between. CDR1 and CDR2 (germline): SGHTA, FQGNSA. CDR3 DNA sequence: TGTGCCAGCAGCTTCGTGGCGGACGAGCAGTACTTC. It encodes CASSFVADEQYF.

The V gene is TRBV5-1, the J gene TRBJ2-1; either TRBD1 or TRBD2 may supply D (5 bases each). Trimming removed 0 bases at V and 8 bases at J, with 15 bases between. The CDR3 has 15 residues. Germline CDR1 and CDR2: SGHRS and YFSETQ. The CDR3 here is CASSLGGAQPDEQFF. The CDR3 DNA is TGCGCCAGCAGCTTGGGAGGGGCACAGCCAGATGAGCAGTTCTTC.

In DNA, the CDR3 is TGTGCCAGCCAGGGGGAAAGGGATTCACCCCTCCACTTT. As protein: CASQGERDSPLHF. The rearrangement links TRBV2 to TRBJ1-6; TRBD1 matches 7 bases. This CDR3 comprises 13 residues. CDR1 is SNHLY, CDR2 FYNNEI, per germline. V dropped 8 bases and J dropped 8; count of bases not matched to a gene: 6.

This clonotype was detected only a few times. The rearrangement uses TRBV6-6 and TRBJ1-5; D unclear. The CDR3 is 12 amino acids. The V gene lost 2 bases and the J gene lost 6 bases, with 5 bases spanning the gap. Germline CDR1 reads MNHNY; CDR2 reads SVGAGI (reference sequence). The CDR3 reads CASSYGFQPQHF. Here the CDR3 DNA reads TGTGCCAGCAGTTACGGATTTCAGCCCCAGCATTTT.

This clonotype was counted at least ten times. This rearrangement joins TRBV28 to TRBJ1-5; D is ambiguous. This CDR3 region has 15 residues. V lost 7 bases and J 2 bases, leaving 15 bases between the germline ends. Germline CDR1 and CDR2: MDHEN and SYDVKM. For the CDR3, the DNA is TGTGCCAGCACCTCCGGTCAGGCCGGCAATCAGCCCCAGCATTTT. It codes for CASTSGQAGNQPQHF.

This clonotype was recorded at least ten times. The rearrangement joins TRBV7-2 to TRBJ2-1; tentatively, D is TRBD1 or TRBD2 (6 bases each). The CDR3 runs to 15 residues. Germline CDR1 reads SGHTA; CDR2 reads FQGNSA. Trimming removed 2 bases from V and 7 bases from J, with 15 bases in between. This CDR3 is CASSLRTGAENEQFF. DNA for the CDR3: TGTGCCAGCAGCTTAAGGACGGGGGCGGAAAATGAGCAGTTCTTC.

This clonotype occurred many times. The chain recombines TRBV7-2 with TRBJ2-3, with 10 bases identical to TRBD2. V gave up 4 bases and J gave up 1 base; unmatched junction bases: 5. Per germline, CDR1 SGHTA and CDR2 FQGNSA. This CDR3 contains 16 residues. CDR3 amino acids: CASSSPAGGRTDTQYF. CDR3 nucleotides: TGTGCCAGCAGCTCACCAGCGGGAGGGCGCACAGATACGCAGTATTTT.

The chain recombines TRBV28 with TRBJ1-5, with D perhaps matching TRBD1 (5 bases). This CDR3 region has 13 residues. Germline V gene data show CDR1 as MDHEN and CDR2 as SYDVKM. V was pared by 5 bases and J by 3 bases, with 8 bases between. As DNA, the CDR3 is TGTGCCAGCAGTACAGGATTCAATCAGCCCCAGCATTTT. Translated, it gives CASSTGFNQPQHF.

The sample holds a few counts of this clonotype. V gene TRBV12-3 or TRBV12-4 combines with J gene TRBJ2-3; 7 positions agree with TRBD2. The CDR3 extends over 18 amino acids. The J segment lost 0 bases and the V segment lost 6 bases, leaving 15 bases of the junction unmatched. The chain's CDR3 is CASSNIIAGFSSTDTQYF. CDR3 DNA sequence: TGTGCCAGCAGCAATATAATAGCGGGCTTTTCTAGCACAGATACGCAGTATTTT.

The V call is TRBV7-8, the J call TRBJ1-2; D unresolved. This CDR3 has 15 residues. Germline CDR1 and CDR2: SGHVS and FQNEAQ. V was cut by 5 bases and J by 6 bases, with 19 bases left in between. CDR3 bases: TGTGCCAGCAGCCGGAAGGGTCCTTACTCCAATGGCTACACCTTC. This encodes CASSRKGPYSNGYTF.

The sample holds a few counts of this clonotype. The chain has TRBV7-2 and TRBJ1-2; the match to TRBD1 covers 7 bases. V gave up 4 bases and J gave up 6 bases; unmatched junction bases: 5. The CDR3 is 13 residues long. CDR1 SGHTA and CDR2 FQGNSA come from the germline V gene. Written as DNA, the CDR3 is TGTGCCAGCAGCTCAGACAGGGTTAATGGCTACACCTTC. Its protein is CASSSDRVNGYTF.

In regard to this clonotype: An end of the junction differs from the germline gene, which may be a read error. The chain has TRBV28 and TRBJ2-2, with D perhaps TRBD1 or TRBD2 (5 bases each). The length of the CDR3 is 16 residues. Germline CDR1 is MDHEN and CDR2 is SYDVKM. The CDR3 loop is CPSTPAPGSNTGELFF. CDR3 DNA sequence: TGTCCCAGCACCCCTGCCCCAGGGAGCAACACCGGGGAGCTGTTTTTT.

J is TRBJ2-5 and V is TRBV28; no clear D gene. This CDR3 contains 15 residues. V was shortened by 3 bases and J by 5 bases, with 16 bases between the two germline ends. CDR1 and CDR2 from the germline V gene are MDHEN and SYDVKM. Written as DNA, the CDR3 is TGTGCCAGCAGTTTTTCAGGCTTAGCATCGGAGACCCAGTACTTC. This gives the protein CASSFSGLASETQYF.

This clonotype was detected many times. The chain is built from TRBV14 and TRBJ2-7; D gene unclear. The CDR3 extends over 15 amino acids. CDR1 SGHDN and CDR2 FVKESK come from the germline V gene. V was shortened by 0 bases and J by 2 bases, with 11 bases between the two germline ends. The CDR3 loop is CASSQDEALPYEQYF. The CDR3 coding sequence is TGTGCCAGCAGCCAAGACGAGGCGCTTCCCTACGAGCAGTACTTC. Together with reference TRBV14 and TRBJ2-7, the CDR3 gives the full variable domain: EAGVTQFPSHSVIEKGQTVTLRCDPISGHDNLYWYRRVMGKEIKFLLHFVKESKQDESGMPNNRFLAERTGGTYSTLKVQPAELEDSGVYFCASSQDEALPYEQYFGPGTRLTVT.

V usage is TRBV2 and J usage is TRBJ2-3, with 8 bases matching TRBD2. The CDR3 covers 14 residues. In germline, CDR1 is SNHLY, CDR2 FYNNEI. The junction had 5 bases not matched to a gene; V was cut back by 3 bases and J by 6 bases. The DNA of the CDR3 is TGTGCCAGCAGTGACATCGCGGGGGGCGATACGCAGTATTTT. Residues: CASSDIAGGDTQYF. Looking up the rest from reference TRBV2 and TRBJ2-3 gives the full variable domain: EPEVTQTPSHQVTQMGQEVILRCVPISNHLYFYWYRQILGQKVEFLVSFYNNEISEKSEIFDDQFSVERPDGSNFTLKIRSTKLEDSAMYFCASSDIAGGDTQYFGPGTRLTVL.

This chain links TRBV27 with TRBJ2-1; 9 bases are a match to TRBD1. The CDR3 consists of 17 residues. Germline loops: CDR1 MNHEY, CDR2 SMNVEV (reference sequence). Trimming cost V 4 bases and J 2 bases; bases outside gene matches: 9. CDR3 region: CASSSISRQGAYNEQFF. The CDR3 DNA reads TGTGCCAGCAGTTCAATTTCGAGACAGGGGGCCTACAATGAGCAGTTCTTC.

This clonotype came up a few times. The chain employs TRBV6-1 and TRBJ1-5; no reliable D call. CDR1 is MNHNS, CDR2 SASEGT, per germline. The V end lost 2 bases, the J end lost 4 bases, and 12 bases lay between the germline ends. CDR3 length: 15 amino acids. In DNA form, the CDR3 reads TGTGCCAGCAGTGAATTTTCTACATTAAATCAGCCCCAGCATTTT. It is translated as CASSEFSTLNQPQHF.

The gene calls are TRBV25-1 and TRBJ2-1; the match to TRBD2 covers 9 bases. CDR1 is MGHDK and CDR2 is SYGVNS in the germline V gene. V shed 5 bases and J 0 bases; nucleotides not matched to a gene: 5. The CDR3 sequence is 16 residues long. CDR3 protein: CASSTDSGSSYNEQFF. CDR3 bases: TGTGCCAGCAGTACCGATAGCGGGAGCTCCTACAATGAGCAGTTCTTC. The full variable domain, rest sourced from reference TRBV25-1 and TRBJ2-1, is EADIYQTPRYLVIGTGKKITLECSQTMGHDKMYWYQQDPGMELHLIHYSYGVNSTEKGDLSSESTVSRIRTEHFPLTLESARPSHTSQYLCASSTDSGSSYNEQFFGPGTRLTVL.

This clonotype was recorded many times. The chain is built from TRBV7-8 and TRBJ2-3; D is perhaps TRBD2 (5 bases). Germline V gene lookup returns CDR1 SGHVS and CDR2 FQNEAQ. Trimming removed 4 bases from V and 4 bases from J, with 9 bases in between. The length of the CDR3 is 13 residues. CDR3 coding DNA: TGTGCCAGCAGCTCTCAACTAGCAGATACGCAGTATTTT. It codes for CASSSQLADTQYF. The whole variable domain, filled in from reference TRBV7-8 and TRBJ2-3, reads GAGVSQSPRYKVAKRGQDVALRCDPISGHVSLFWYQQALGQGPEFLTYFQNEAQLDKSGLPSDRFFAERPEGSVSTLKIQRTQQEDSAVYLCASSSQLADTQYFGPGTRLTVL.

This clonotype was picked up many times. The genes are TRBV7-2 and TRBJ2-5; possible D gene TRBD1, 5 bases. CDR1 is SGHTA, CDR2 FQGNSA, per germline. The CDR3 runs to 16 residues. V lost 2 bases to trimming and J lost 2 bases, with 15 bases between them. This CDR3 reads CASSLIFWAGQETQYF. In nucleotides, the CDR3 is TGTGCCAGCAGCTTAATTTTTTGGGCAGGGCAAGAGACCCAGTACTTC.

The V call is TRBV5-4, the J call TRBJ2-3; TRBD2 matches 9 bases. Germline CDR1 reads SGHNT; CDR2 reads YYREEE (reference sequence). V shed 4 bases, J shed 4 bases, and the junction held 13 bases outside the gene matches. This CDR3 is built from 17 residues. The CDR3 coding sequence is TGTGCCAGCAGCCTGGACTCCGAGGGACTAGCTGCAGATACGCAGTATTTT. Translating gives CASSLDSEGLAADTQYF.

CDR3 sequence reads: CASSQKKDQRVYEQYF. The CDR3 DNA reads as TGCGCCAGCAGCCAAAAAAAGGACCAGCGTGTCTACGAGCAGTACTTC. The chain couples TRBV4-3 to TRBJ2-7; the D is unclear. Trimming cost V 2 bases and J 3 bases, with 17 bases left between them. The V gene's germline CDR1 is LGHNA and CDR2 YSLEER. The CDR3 runs to 16 residues.

Only a few counts were recorded for this clonotype. The chain combines TRBV19 with TRBJ1-4; D unresolved. CDR1 is LNHDA, CDR2 SQIVND, per germline (reference sequence). Between the trimmed V and J ends, which lost 3 bases and 0 bases, there was a span of 5 bases. The CDR3 runs 14 residues. This CDR3 reads CASSIRATNEKLFF. DNA of the CDR3: TGTGCCAGTAGTATCCGGGCAACTAATGAAAAACTGTTTTTT.

This clonotype was counted a few times. The chain recombines TRBV12-3 or TRBV12-4 with TRBJ2-7, with no clear D. The CDR3 has 12 residues. V shed 3 bases and J shed 5 bases, with 8 bases lying between them. The CDR3 here is CASSFLKNEQYF. DNA for the CDR3: TGTGCCAGCAGTTTCCTAAAGAACGAGCAGTACTTC.

This rearrangement joins TRBV20-1 to TRBJ2-7, with D possibly matching TRBD2 (6 bases). Germline V gene sequence: CDR1 DFQATT, CDR2 SNEGSKA (reference sequence). Trimming stripped 5 bases from V and 0 bases from J, with 14 bases between. This CDR3 has 14 amino acids. The CDR3 DNA reads as TGCAGTGCTCCCCTTACCGGGAGCTCCTACGAGCAGTACTTC. Translated: CSAPLTGSSYEQYF.

In this sample, this clonotype turned up many times. The V gene is TRBV7-6, the J gene TRBJ1-6, with a possible D match to TRBD1 (5 bases). The CDR3 is made up of 14 amino acids. V was pared by 4 bases and J by 8 bases, with 12 bases between. Germline V gives CDR1 SGHVS, CDR2 FNYEAQ. CDR3 coding DNA: TGTGCCAGCAGCTCATCCGGGGCGCATTCACCCCTCCACTTT. The encoded protein is CASSSSGAHSPLHF.

The table lists this clonotype with a few counts. The chain joins TRBV27 to TRBJ2-7, with TRBD1 as a possible D gene (5 bases). Germline V gene sequence: CDR1 MNHEY, CDR2 SMNVEV (reference sequence). V was clipped by 0 bases and J by 6 bases, with 15 bases between them. The CDR3 is made up of 15 amino acids. The CDR3, as DNA: TGTGCCAGCAGTTTATCTTGGACCCAGGGTTCCGAGCAGTACTTC. It is translated as CASSLSWTQGSEQYF.

The chain couples TRBV30 to TRBJ1-4; D is ambiguous. The CDR3 spans 13 residues. Germline assignment: CDR1 GTSNPN and CDR2 SVGIG (reference sequence). Trimming removed 0 bases from V and 8 bases from J, with 10 bases in between. CDR3 protein: CAWSVLIWEKLFF. DNA of the CDR3: TGTGCCTGGAGTGTCTTGATCTGGGAAAAACTGTTTTTT.

The chain carries TRBV4-1 and TRBJ1-6, with 11 bases fitting TRBD1. Trimming took 2 bases from V and 10 from J; bases not matched to a gene: 7. CDR1 MGHRA and CDR2 YSYEKL come from the germline V gene. This CDR3 region has 16 residues. The CDR3 region has the DNA TGCGCCAGCAGCCAAAAGGGACAGGGGGTAAACTCACCCCTCCACTTT. It encodes CASSQKGQGVNSPLHF.